This TCR beta chain was profiled in a study of memory CD4+ T cells and cytomegalovirus serostatus. Whole-study results and caveats: About two fifths of the roughly 160 known CMV-associated TCRbeta sequences appeared in CD4+ memory. Repertoires predicted CMV serostatus with median bootstrapped AUC of roughly 0.96.

The V gene lost 1 base and the J gene lost 4 bases, with 14 bases spanning the gap. The CDR3 spans 16 residues. CDR1 and CDR2 (germline): MNHNY, SVGAGI (reference sequence). Profiling relied on immunoSEQ multiplex PCR, and the TCRdb table lists in-frame clones only, not all of them. The top ten hold approximately 4.5% of the sample, which has approximately 70,000 clones, 76% seen once. This clone showed up just a few times. Its specificity is unknown. The sort gate was single viable CD3+CD4+CD8-CD45RO+ cells for memory CD4+ T cells. Sequenced sample: memory CD4+ T cells from blood. V and J are TRBV6-6 and TRBJ1-5; D is ambiguous. The TCR sequence derives from an adult in good health and CMV-seropositive. The CDR3 DNA follows: TGTGCCAGCAGTTACTGGCCCGAGGCGCATAATCAGCCCCAGCATTTT. Translation: CASSYWPEAHNQPQHF.